Listed here is a single TCR beta chain. Germline CDR1 is LGHDT and CDR2 is YNNKEL (reference sequence). V was trimmed by 8 bases and J by 5 bases, leaving 28 bases between them. The CDR3 is 18 residues long. The data were taken from a study of blood T cell repertoires in COVID-19. At the level of the study: Spain, Italy and the United States supplied samples that represented acute and convalescent COVID-19.

Original data processing: Amplified reference gene primers provided the basis for estimating nucleated cell counts. Measured with immunoSEQ multiplex PCR; TCRdb has only the in-frame clones, and not every one. The DNA was the basis for D and trimming; V, J and clone size are from that table. The sample contains almost 40,000 clones, 75% to 90% of which appear only once. This chain links TRBV3-1 (or the pseudogene TRBV3-2) with TRBJ1-5; no reliable D call. The sample was peripheral blood. This TCR was sampled from a man aged 60 to 69 with acute or convalescent COVID-19. This chain's CDR3 is CASGQIRQRLGGDQPQHF. The CDR3 coding sequence is TGTGCCAGCGGGCAGATTAGGCAGAGATTAGGAGGCGATCAGCCCCAGCATTTT.